These 27 T cell receptor beta chains originate from one sample sequenced in a study of T cell responses to AZD1222 COVID-19 vaccine. Data came from immunoSEQ multiplex PCR; TCRdb stores just in-frame clones and leaves some out. The sample lists some 170,000 clones; about 91% were seen once. The sequences come from peripheral blood, collected on day 0 of MenACWY control vaccination. The receptors here all came from an adult in good health.

The chain employs TRBV7-9 and TRBJ1-1, with unresolved D. V was cut by 1 base and J by 2 bases, with 20 bases left in between. The CDR3 sequence is 18 residues long. In germline, CDR1 is SEHNR, CDR2 FQNEAQ (reference sequence). CDR3 sequence reads: CASSLVRSAEPFNTEAFF. In DNA form, the CDR3 reads TGTGCCAGCAGCTTAGTACGGTCGGCAGAACCTTTTAACACTGAAGCTTTCTTT.

The chain uses TRBV24-1 and TRBJ1-2, with D uncertain. V was cut by 4 bases and J by 3 bases, with 2 bases left in between. The CDR3 contains 11 residues. Looked up from germline, CDR1 is KGHDR and CDR2 is SFDVKD. DNA for the CDR3: TGTGCCACCAGTGACCACTATGGCTACACCTTC. Translation gives CATSDHYGYTF.

The chain has TRBV5-4 and TRBJ2-3, with a weak D call TRBD2 (6 bases). CDR1 is SGHNT and CDR2 is YYREEE in the germline V gene (reference sequence). The CDR3 totals 16 residues. V was clipped by 0 bases and J by 1 base, with 12 bases between them. The CDR3 nucleotides read TGTGCCAGCAGCTTGGGTCTAGCGACCCGCACAGATACGCAGTATTTT. Amino acids: CASSLGLATRTDTQYF.

The CDR3 region has the DNA TGTGCCAGCTCACCACGGGCGGGAGCGGTCGGGGAGCTGTTTTTT. Residues: CASSPRAGAVGELFF. The chain carries TRBV18 and TRBJ2-2; 7 bases align to TRBD2. Unmatched junction bases numbered 6, after V lost 1 base and J lost 7 bases. The CDR3 sequence is 15 residues long. From germline, CDR1 is KGHSH and CDR2 LQKENI. Looking up the rest from reference TRBV18 and TRBJ2-2 gives the full variable domain: NAGVMQNPRHLVRRRGQEARLRCSPMKGHSHVYWYRQLPEEGLKFMVYLQKENIIDESGMPKERFSAEFPKEGPSILRIQQVVRGDSAAYFCASSPRAGAVGELFFGEGSRLTVL.

This clone was counted once. The CDR3 DNA is TGTGCCGGGGGGACTAGCGGGTCCCAAGAGACCCAGTACTTC. Translated, it gives CAGGTSGSQETQYF. The chain recombines TRBV28 with TRBJ2-5, with 12 nucleotides matching TRBD2. Germline CDR1 reads MDHEN; CDR2 reads SYDVKM. The CDR3 is made up of 14 amino acids. Unmatched junction bases numbered 5, after V lost 11 bases and J lost 1 base.

The chain joins TRBV20-1 to TRBJ1-5, with a weak D call TRBD1 (5 bases). Germline loops: CDR1 DFQATT, CDR2 SNEGSKA (reference sequence). This CDR3 comprises 14 residues. Trimming took 3 bases from V and 6 from J, leaving 15 bases between them. The CDR3 DNA is TGCAGTGCTAGTCTTCCCCAGGGAGGTCAGCCCCAGCATTTT. Its protein product is CSASLPQGGQPQHF.

The V and J genes are TRBV7-7 and TRBJ2-1, with 8 positions matching TRBD2. Germline loops: CDR1 SSHAT, CDR2 FNYEAQ (reference sequence). V shed 3 bases, J shed 4 bases, and the junction held 2 bases outside the gene matches. The CDR3 is 14 amino acids. The CDR3 spells CASSLASGYNEQFF. In DNA form, the CDR3 reads TGTGCCAGCAGCTTGGCTAGCGGGTACAATGAGCAGTTCTTC.

The J gene is TRBJ2-1, the V gene TRBV11-1; D possibly corresponds to TRBD2 (6 bases). V was cut by 5 bases and J by 2 bases, with 16 bases left in between. CDR3 length: 16 amino acids. CDR1 and CDR2 from the germline V gene are SGHAT and FQDESV (reference sequence). The CDR3 DNA reads TGTGCCAGCAGCCCTTCCGGGGGTTGGACCTACAATGAGCAGTTCTTC. Protein: CASSPSGGWTYNEQFF.

The chain carries TRBV28 and TRBJ1-2; D is uncertain. Trimming shortened V by 3 bases and J by 8 bases, and 13 bases separated the two germline ends. The CDR3 has 13 amino acids. Germline V gene sequence: CDR1 MDHEN, CDR2 SYDVKM. CDR3 loop: CASSFPAVVGYTF. The CDR3 DNA reads TGTGCCAGCAGTTTTCCGGCCGTCGTCGGCTACACCTTC.

The CDR3 reads CASSIDVFDRRPQHF. The CDR3 bases are TGTGCCAGTAGTATAGATGTATTTGATCGTCGGCCCCAGCATTTT. This chain links TRBV19 with TRBJ1-5; D gene uncertain. The germline V and J ends were trimmed by 0 bases and 9 bases, with 15 bases remaining between them. The CDR3 runs 15 residues. CDR1 and CDR2 (germline): LNHDA, SQIVND (reference sequence).

The V call is TRBV7-2, the J call TRBJ2-3; 12 bases line up with TRBD2. This CDR3 has 16 residues. With 5 bases clipped from V and 6 bases from J, the junction kept 9 bases outside the gene matches. Germline V gene lookup returns CDR1 SGHTA and CDR2 FQGNSA. For the CDR3, the DNA is TGTGCCAGCAGCCCCCGGACTAGCGGGACCCAGGATACGCAGTATTTT. Its protein is CASSPRTSGTQDTQYF.

The chain recombines TRBV18 with TRBJ2-7; D may be TRBD2 (5 bases). The CDR3 sequence is 15 residues long. The V end was cut by 4 bases, the J end by 1 base, with 14 bases between. Per the germline V gene, CDR1 is KGHSH and CDR2 is LQKENI. The CDR3 DNA reads TGTGCCAGCTCACTGGCTAGCTTAGGATCCTACGAGCAGTACTTC. Translated: CASSLASLGSYEQYF.

The genes are TRBV11-2 and TRBJ2-7; D is unclear. Trimming took 0 bases from V and 7 from J, leaving 7 bases between them. CDR3 size: 12 residues. Germline lookup yields CDR1 SGHAT and CDR2 FQNNGV. The CDR3 protein is CASSLEVGEQYF. As DNA, the CDR3 is TGTGCCAGCAGCTTAGAGGTGGGGGAGCAGTACTTC.

This sequence joins TRBV10-3 and TRBJ2-5, with D perhaps TRBD2 (6 bases). The ends were cut back, 10 bases at V and 5 bases at J, with 14 bases in the middle. This CDR3 comprises 12 residues. Germline CDR1 and CDR2: ENHRY and SYGVKD. In DNA, the CDR3 is TGTGCCAGCAGGGACTCCCGGGAGACCCAGTACTTC. Its translation is CASRDSRETQYF.

This chain uses TRBV25-1 with TRBJ2-1; 10 bases line up with TRBD1. Trimming took 7 bases from V and 4 from J; bases not matched to a gene: 13. The V gene's germline CDR1 is MGHDK and CDR2 SYGVNS. This CDR3 contains 17 residues. The DNA of the CDR3 is TGTGCCAGCAACCAAGCTTGGGGGACAGGGGTATACAATGAGCAGTTCTTC. It yields the protein CASNQAWGTGVYNEQFF.

This chain links TRBV6-5 with TRBJ1-1; no clear D. The CDR3 runs 14 residues. Germline loops: CDR1 MNHEY, CDR2 SVGAGI. Trimming removed 9 bases from V and 4 bases from J, with 18 bases in between. The DNA for the CDR3 is TGTGCCAGTAAACATAAGGGCCCAACCACTGAAGCTTTCTTT. Translating gives CASKHKGPTTEAFF.

This chain links TRBV29-1 with TRBJ1-1, with D unresolved. Germline V gene lookup returns CDR1 SQVTM and CDR2 ANQGSEA. The CDR3 covers 13 residues. V was pared by 4 bases and J by 1 base, with 10 bases between. The CDR3 coding sequence is TGCAGCGTTGTATTAGGGCAGAACACTGAAGCTTTCTTT. Translating gives CSVVLGQNTEAFF.

This clone has a single count. The chain employs TRBV7-9 and TRBJ2-7; D gene uncertain. Trimming left V 4 bases short and J 4 bases short, with 14 bases between. The CDR3 covers 14 residues. Germline V lookup: CDR1 SEHNR, CDR2 FQNEAQ (reference sequence). In DNA, the CDR3 is TGTGCCAGCAGCTCACCCGCAGATCCGTACGAGCAGTACTTC. Protein product: CASSSPADPYEQYF. The complete variable domain, with remaining parts taken from reference TRBV7-9 and TRBJ2-7, reads DTGVSQNPRHKITKRGQNVTFRCDPISEHNRLYWYRQTLGQGPEFLTYFQNEAQLEKSRLLSDRFSAERPKGSFSTLEIQRTEQGDSAMYLCASSSPADPYEQYFGPGTRLTVT.

The J gene is TRBJ2-3, the V gene TRBV19; the D gene is possibly TRBD2 (7 bases). The CDR3 has 15 residues. Trimming removed 8 bases from V and 4 bases from J, with 19 bases in between. CDR1 is LNHDA and CDR2 is SQIVND in the germline V gene (reference sequence). The CDR3 sequence is CASAPEGGGADTQYF. DNA for the CDR3: TGTGCCAGTGCCCCCGAGGGAGGGGGAGCAGATACGCAGTATTTT.

The V and J genes are TRBV11-1 and TRBJ2-7; D is unclear. This CDR3 has 13 residues. Trimming left V 4 bases short and J 0 bases short, with 7 bases between. CDR1 is SGHAT, CDR2 FQDESV, per germline (reference sequence). DNA of the CDR3: TGTGCCAGCAGCTCAAAAAGCTCCTACGAGCAGTACTTC. Encoded protein: CASSSKSSYEQYF.

The rearrangement uses TRBV7-2 and TRBJ2-3, with TRBD2 as a possible D gene (7 bases). This CDR3 has 14 amino acids. V lost 5 bases to trimming and J lost 3 bases, with 12 bases between them. The germline V gene encodes CDR1 SGHTA and CDR2 FQGNSA. CDR3 nucleotide sequence: TGTGCCAGCAGCCGGGGGGCCCCAACAGATACGCAGTATTTT. Its protein product is CASSRGAPTDTQYF.

V gene TRBV19 combines with J gene TRBJ2-1, with TRBD1 identical over 10 bases. V shed 2 bases, J shed 7 bases, and the junction held 5 bases outside the gene matches. The length of the CDR3 is 15 residues. Germline CDR1 reads LNHDA; CDR2 reads SQIVND (reference sequence). The CDR3 region has the DNA TGTGCCAGTAGTATACCGGACAGGGGGGGTAATGAGCAGTTCTTC. The encoded protein is CASSIPDRGGNEQFF.

The chain joins TRBV27 to TRBJ2-7, with 9 bases aligning to TRBD2. V trimming: 6 bases; J trimming: 5 bases; junction bases outside the gene matches: 8. The CDR3 spans 14 residues. CDR1 is MNHEY and CDR2 is SMNVEV in the germline V gene (reference sequence). CDR3 in DNA: TGTGCCAGCAGGTTTAGCGGGAGCCCCCACGAGCAGTACTTC. Encoded protein: CASRFSGSPHEQYF.

CDR3 in amino acids: CASSLSSGKNIQYF. In DNA form, the CDR3 reads TGTGCCAGCAGCTTATCTAGCGGGAAGAACATTCAGTACTTC. The chain combines TRBV7-9 with TRBJ2-4, with TRBD2 identical over 9 bases. CDR1 is SEHNR and CDR2 is FQNEAQ in the germline V gene (reference sequence). Trimming cost V 2 bases and J 7 bases; bases outside gene matches: 3. This CDR3 is built from 14 residues.

The gene calls are TRBV5-1 and TRBJ1-4; 12 nucleotides match TRBD1. The CDR3 contains 18 residues. The germline V gene encodes CDR1 SGHRS and CDR2 YFSETQ. V trimming: 3 bases; J trimming: 3 bases; junction bases outside the gene matches: 9. CDR3 sequence reads: CASSWSGTGGAANEKLFF. In DNA form, the CDR3 reads TGCGCCAGCAGCTGGTCCGGGACAGGGGGCGCGGCTAATGAAAAACTGTTTTTT.

The rearrangement links TRBV29-1 to TRBJ2-3, with D tentatively TRBD2 (7 bases). V lost 7 bases, J lost 2 bases, and 16 bases lay in between. The CDR3 has 14 amino acids. CDR1 and CDR2 (germline): SQVTM, ANQGSEA. The DNA of the CDR3 is TGCAGCGCTGGGGGGGGCTTGAACACAGATACGCAGTATTTT. Its protein product is CSAGGGLNTDTQYF.

The V gene is TRBV5-8, the J gene TRBJ2-2; the D is unclear. Germline V gene sequence: CDR1 SGHTS, CDR2 YDEGEE. V lost 1 base to trimming and J lost 7 bases, with 5 bases between them. The CDR3 loop spans 12 amino acids. The CDR3 DNA reads TGTGCCAGCAGCTTGATTGTCGGGGAGCTGTTTTTT. Encoded protein: CASSLIVGELFF. Full variable domain (rest looked up from reference TRBV5-8 and TRBJ2-2): EAGVTQSPTHLIKTRGQQATLRCSPISGHTSVYWYQQALGLGLQFLLWYDEGEERNRGNFPPRFSGRQFPNYSSELNVNALELEDSALYLCASSLIVGELFFGEGSRLTVL.